This T cell receptor (beta chain) is from a study of human T cells and chemical hapten exposure. Study summary: For sensitization, 2% DPC was applied to a 2 cm by 2 cm patch of upper inner arm skin. Readings were taken at 6 days from patch tests that had applied 0.01% DPC to the upper back.

J was trimmed by 4 bases and V by 6 bases; bases with no gene match: 4. The CDR3 has 14 residues. CDR1 and CDR2 from the germline V gene are DFQATT and SNEGSKA (reference sequence). This clonotype was observed a handful of times. TCRdb reprocessed the RACE reads via MiXCR and lists one record per CDR3 protein. Among about 70,000 distinct CDR3 sequences listed, 7.5% to 9.5% were seen once. Documented time point: patch test 2, 6 weeks after DPC sensitization. Noted treatment: therapeutic diphenylcyclopropenone sensitization with weekly scalp DPC. The V call is TRBV20-1, the J call TRBJ2-3; TRBD2 matches at 13 bases. The receptor's source is a woman aged 45-60 years with alopecia areata. Some clones in this sample may be carry-over from other donors' samples. This material consisted of whole blood, taken in connection with sensitization to the hapten diphenylcyclopropenone (DPC). CDR3 sequence (DNA): TGCAGTGCCCGAGGACTAGCGGGAGCAGATACGCAGTATTTT. This sequence encodes CSARGLAGADTQYF.